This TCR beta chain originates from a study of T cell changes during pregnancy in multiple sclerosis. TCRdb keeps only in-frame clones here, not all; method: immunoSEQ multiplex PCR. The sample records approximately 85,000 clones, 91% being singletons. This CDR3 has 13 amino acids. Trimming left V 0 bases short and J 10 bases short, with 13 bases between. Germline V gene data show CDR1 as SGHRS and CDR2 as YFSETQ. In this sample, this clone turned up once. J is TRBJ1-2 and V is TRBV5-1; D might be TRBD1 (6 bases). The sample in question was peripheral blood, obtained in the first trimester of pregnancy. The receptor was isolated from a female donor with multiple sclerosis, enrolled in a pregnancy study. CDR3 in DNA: TGCGCCAGCAGCTTGGTATCAGGGGATGTCTACACCTTC. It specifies CASSLVSGDVYTF. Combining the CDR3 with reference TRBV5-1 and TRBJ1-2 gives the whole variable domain KAGVTQTPRYLIKTRGQQVTLSCSPISGHRSVSWYQQTPGQGLQFLFEYFSETQRNKGNFPGRFSGRQFSNSRSEMNVSTLELGDSALYLCASSLVSGDVYTFGSGTRLTVV.